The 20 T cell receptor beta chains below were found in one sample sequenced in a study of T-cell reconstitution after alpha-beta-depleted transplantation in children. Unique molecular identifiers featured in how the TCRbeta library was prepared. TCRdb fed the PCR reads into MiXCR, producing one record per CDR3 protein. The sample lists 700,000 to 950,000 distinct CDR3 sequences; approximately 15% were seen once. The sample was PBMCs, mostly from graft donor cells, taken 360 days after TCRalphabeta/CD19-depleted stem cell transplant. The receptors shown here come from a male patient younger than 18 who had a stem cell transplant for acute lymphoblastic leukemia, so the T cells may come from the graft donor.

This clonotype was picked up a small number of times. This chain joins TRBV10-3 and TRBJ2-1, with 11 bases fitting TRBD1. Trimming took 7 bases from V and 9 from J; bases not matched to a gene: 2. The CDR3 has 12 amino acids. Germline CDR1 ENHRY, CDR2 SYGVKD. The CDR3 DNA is TGTGCCATCAAGGACAGGGGGCTTGAGCAGTTCTTC. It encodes CAIKDRGLEQFF.

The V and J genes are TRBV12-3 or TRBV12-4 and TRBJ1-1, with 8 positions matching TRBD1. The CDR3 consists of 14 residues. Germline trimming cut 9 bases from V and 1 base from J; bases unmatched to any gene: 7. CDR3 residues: CASTADRANTEAFF. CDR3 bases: TGTGCCAGTACCGCGGACAGGGCGAACACTGAAGCTTTCTTT.

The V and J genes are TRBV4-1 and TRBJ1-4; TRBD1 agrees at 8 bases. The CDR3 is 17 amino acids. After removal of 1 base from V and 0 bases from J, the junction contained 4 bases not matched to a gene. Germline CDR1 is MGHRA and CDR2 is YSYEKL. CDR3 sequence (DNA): TGCGCCAGCAGCCAAGGCGGACAGGGTGCAACTAATGAAAAACTGTTTTTT. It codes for CASSQGGQGATNEKLFF.

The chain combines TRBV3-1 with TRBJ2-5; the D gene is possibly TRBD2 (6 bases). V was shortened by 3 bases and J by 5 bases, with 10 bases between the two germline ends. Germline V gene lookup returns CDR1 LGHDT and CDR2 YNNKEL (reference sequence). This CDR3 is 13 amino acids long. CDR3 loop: CASSQRGGETQYF. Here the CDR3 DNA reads TGTGCCAGCAGCCAGAGAGGAGGGGAGACCCAGTACTTC.

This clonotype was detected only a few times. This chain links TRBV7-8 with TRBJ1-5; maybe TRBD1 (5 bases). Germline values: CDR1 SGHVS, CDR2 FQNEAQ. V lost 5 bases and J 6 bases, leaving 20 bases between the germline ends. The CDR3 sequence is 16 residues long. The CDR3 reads CASSRDVRMAGQPQHF. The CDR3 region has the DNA TGTGCCAGCAGCCGGGACGTCCGGATGGCCGGTCAGCCCCAGCATTTT. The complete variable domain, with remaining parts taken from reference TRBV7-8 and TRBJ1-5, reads GAGVSQSPRYKVAKRGQDVALRCDPISGHVSLFWYQQALGQGPEFLTYFQNEAQLDKSGLPSDRFFAERPEGSVSTLKIQRTQQEDSAVYLCASSRDVRMAGQPQHFGDGTRLSIL.

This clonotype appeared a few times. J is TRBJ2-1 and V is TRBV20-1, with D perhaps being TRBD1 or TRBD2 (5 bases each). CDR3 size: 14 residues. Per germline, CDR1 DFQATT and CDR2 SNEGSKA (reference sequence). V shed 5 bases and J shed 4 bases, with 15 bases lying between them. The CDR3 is CSAPPTGLYNEQFF. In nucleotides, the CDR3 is TGCAGTGCTCCACCAACGGGGCTTTACAATGAGCAGTTCTTC.

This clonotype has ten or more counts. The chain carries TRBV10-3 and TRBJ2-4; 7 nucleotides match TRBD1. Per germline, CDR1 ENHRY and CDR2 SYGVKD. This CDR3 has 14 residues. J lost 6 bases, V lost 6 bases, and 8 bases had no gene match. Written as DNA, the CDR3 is TGTGCCATCAGCCCGGGACAGAGAAGAAACATTCAGTACTTC. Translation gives CAISPGQRRNIQYF.

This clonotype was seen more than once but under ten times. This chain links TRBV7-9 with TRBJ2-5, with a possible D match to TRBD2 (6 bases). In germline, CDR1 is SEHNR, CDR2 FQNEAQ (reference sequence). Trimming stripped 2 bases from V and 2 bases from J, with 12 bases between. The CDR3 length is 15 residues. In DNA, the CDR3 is TGTGCCAGCAGCTTATATGGAGGGGTTCAAGAGACCCAGTACTTC. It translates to CASSLYGGVQETQYF.

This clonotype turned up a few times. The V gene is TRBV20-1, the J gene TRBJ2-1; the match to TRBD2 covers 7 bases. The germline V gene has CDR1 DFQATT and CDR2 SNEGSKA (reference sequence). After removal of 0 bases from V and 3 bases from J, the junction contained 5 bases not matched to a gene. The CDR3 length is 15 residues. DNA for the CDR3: TGCAGTGCTAGAGACAAGGGACTACTCTACAATGAGCAGTTCTTC. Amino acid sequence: CSARDKGLLYNEQFF.

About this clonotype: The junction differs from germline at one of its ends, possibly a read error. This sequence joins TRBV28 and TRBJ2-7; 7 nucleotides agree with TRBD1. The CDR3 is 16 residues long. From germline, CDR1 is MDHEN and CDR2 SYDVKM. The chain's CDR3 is CASRTPYRGRHYELYF. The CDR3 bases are TGTGCCAGCAGGACCCCATATAGGGGGCGGCACTACGAGCTGTACTTC.

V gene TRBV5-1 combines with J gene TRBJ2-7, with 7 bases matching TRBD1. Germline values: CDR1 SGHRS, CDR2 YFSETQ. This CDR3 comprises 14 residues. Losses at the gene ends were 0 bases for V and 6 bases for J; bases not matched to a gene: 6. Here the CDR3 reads CASSLGQGLTEQYF. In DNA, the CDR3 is TGCGCCAGCAGCTTGGGACAGGGCCTCACCGAGCAGTACTTC.

The CDR3 loop is CSADQGGTEAFF. CDR3 bases: TGCAGTGCTGACCAGGGAGGCACTGAAGCTTTCTTT. The J gene is TRBJ1-1, the V gene TRBV20-1; TRBD1 might be the D (5 bases). Per germline, CDR1 DFQATT and CDR2 SNEGSKA (reference sequence). V gave up 5 bases and J gave up 4 bases, with 11 bases separating them. The CDR3 spans 12 residues.

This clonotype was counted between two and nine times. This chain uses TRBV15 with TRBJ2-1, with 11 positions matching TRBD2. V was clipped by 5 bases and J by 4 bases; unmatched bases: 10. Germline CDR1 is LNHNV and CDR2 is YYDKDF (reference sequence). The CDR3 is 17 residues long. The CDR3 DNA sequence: TGTGCCACCAGCTCAGGACTAGCGGGTATCTTGTACAATGAGCAGTTCTTC. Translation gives CATSSGLAGILYNEQFF.

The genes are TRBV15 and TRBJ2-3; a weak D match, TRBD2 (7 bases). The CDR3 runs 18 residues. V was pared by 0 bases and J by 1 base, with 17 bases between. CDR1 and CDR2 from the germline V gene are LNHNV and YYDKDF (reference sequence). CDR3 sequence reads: CATSRELGAGVRTDTQYF. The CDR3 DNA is TGTGCCACCAGCAGAGAATTGGGGGCGGGAGTCCGCACAGATACGCAGTATTTT.

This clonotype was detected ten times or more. The CDR3 sequence: CASSYEAVTRNEQFF. CDR3 in DNA: TGTGCCAGCAGCTACGAAGCGGTAACACGTAATGAGCAGTTCTTC. The chain links TRBV3-1 to TRBJ2-1; perhaps TRBD2 as D (5 bases). The V and J ends lost 5 bases and 7 bases respectively, with 18 bases between them. The CDR3 is made up of 15 amino acids. Germline-derived CDR1 and CDR2 are LGHDT and YNNKEL (reference sequence).

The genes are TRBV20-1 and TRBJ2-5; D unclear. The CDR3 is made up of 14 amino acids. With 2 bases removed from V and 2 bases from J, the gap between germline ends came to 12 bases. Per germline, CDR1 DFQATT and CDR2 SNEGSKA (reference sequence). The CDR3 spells CSARKWTVQETQYF. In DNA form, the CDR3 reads TGCAGTGCTAGAAAGTGGACCGTACAAGAGACCCAGTACTTC.

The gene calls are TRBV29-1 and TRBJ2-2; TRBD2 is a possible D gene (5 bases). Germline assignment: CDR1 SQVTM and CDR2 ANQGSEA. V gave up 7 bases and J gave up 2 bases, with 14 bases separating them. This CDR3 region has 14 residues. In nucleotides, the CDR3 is TGCAGCGCCTTCGGAGGAGTTAACACCGGGGAGCTGTTTTTT. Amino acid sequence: CSAFGGVNTGELFF.

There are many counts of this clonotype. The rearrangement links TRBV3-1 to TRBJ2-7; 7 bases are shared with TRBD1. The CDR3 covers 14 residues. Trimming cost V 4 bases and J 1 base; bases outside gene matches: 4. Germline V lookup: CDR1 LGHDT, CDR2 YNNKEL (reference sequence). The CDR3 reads CASSRGQISYEQYF. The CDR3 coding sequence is TGTGCCAGCAGCCGGGGACAGATTTCCTACGAGCAGTACTTC.

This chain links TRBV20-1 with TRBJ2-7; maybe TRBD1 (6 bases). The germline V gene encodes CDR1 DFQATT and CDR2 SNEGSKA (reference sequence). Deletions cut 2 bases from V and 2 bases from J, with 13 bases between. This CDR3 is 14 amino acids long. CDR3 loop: CSARFRDRPYEQYF. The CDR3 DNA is TGCAGTGCTAGATTCCGAGACAGGCCCTACGAGCAGTACTTC.

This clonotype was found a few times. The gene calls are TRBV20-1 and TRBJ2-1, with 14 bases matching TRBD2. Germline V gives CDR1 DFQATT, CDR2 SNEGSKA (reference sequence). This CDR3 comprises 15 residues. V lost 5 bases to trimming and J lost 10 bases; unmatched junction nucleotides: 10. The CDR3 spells CSASAGTSGRREQFF. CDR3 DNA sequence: TGCAGTGCTTCAGCCGGGACTAGCGGGAGAAGGGAGCAGTTCTTC.